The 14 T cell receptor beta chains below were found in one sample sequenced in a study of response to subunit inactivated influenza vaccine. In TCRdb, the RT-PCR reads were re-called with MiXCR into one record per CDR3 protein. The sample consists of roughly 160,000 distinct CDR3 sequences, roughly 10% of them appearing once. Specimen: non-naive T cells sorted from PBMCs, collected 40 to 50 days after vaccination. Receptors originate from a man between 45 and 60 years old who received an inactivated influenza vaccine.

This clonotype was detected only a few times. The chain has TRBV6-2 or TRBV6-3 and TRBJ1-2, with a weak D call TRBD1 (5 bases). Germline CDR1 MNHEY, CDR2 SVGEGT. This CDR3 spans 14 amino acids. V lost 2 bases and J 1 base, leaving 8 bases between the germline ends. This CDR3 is CASSYGTFNYGYTF. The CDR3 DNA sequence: TGTGCCAGCAGTTACGGGACCTTTAACTATGGCTACACCTTC.

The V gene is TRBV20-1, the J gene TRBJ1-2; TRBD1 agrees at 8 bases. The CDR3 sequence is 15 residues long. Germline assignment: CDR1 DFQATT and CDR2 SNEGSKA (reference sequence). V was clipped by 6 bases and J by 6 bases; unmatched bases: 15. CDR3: CSAPFRGQERNGYTF. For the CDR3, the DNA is TGCAGTGCCCCTTTCCGGGGACAGGAGAGGAATGGCTACACCTTC.

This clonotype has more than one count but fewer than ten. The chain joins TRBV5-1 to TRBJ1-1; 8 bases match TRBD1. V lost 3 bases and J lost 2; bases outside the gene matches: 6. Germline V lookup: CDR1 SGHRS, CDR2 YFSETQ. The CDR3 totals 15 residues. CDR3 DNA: TGCGCCAGCAGCTGGACAGGGAGTGATAACACTGAAGCTTTCTTT. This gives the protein CASSWTGSDNTEAFF.

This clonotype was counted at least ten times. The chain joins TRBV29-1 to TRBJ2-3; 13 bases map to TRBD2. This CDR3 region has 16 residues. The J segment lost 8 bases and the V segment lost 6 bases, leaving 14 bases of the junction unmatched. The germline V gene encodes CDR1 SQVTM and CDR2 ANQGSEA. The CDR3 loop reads CSVDPAGTSGEATQYF. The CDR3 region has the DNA TGCAGCGTCGATCCGGCCGGGACTAGCGGGGAAGCTACGCAGTATTTT.

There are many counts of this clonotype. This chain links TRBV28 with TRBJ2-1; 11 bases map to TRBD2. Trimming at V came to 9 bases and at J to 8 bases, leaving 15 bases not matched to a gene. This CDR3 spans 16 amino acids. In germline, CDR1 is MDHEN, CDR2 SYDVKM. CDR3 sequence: CASTPSGTSGTHEQFF. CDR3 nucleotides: TGTGCCAGTACGCCCTCCGGGACTAGCGGAACCCATGAGCAGTTCTTC.

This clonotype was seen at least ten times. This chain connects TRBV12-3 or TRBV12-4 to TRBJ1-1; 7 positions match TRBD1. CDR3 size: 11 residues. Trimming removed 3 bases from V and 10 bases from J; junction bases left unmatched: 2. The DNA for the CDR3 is TGTGCCAGCAGTTTCGGACAGGTAGCTTTCTTT. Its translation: CASSFGQVAFF.

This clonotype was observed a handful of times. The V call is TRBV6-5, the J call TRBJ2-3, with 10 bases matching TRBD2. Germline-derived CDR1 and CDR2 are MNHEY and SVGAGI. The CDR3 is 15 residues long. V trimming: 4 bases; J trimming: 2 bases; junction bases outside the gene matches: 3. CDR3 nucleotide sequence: TGTGCCAGCAGTTGGCTAGCGGGGGACACAGATACGCAGTATTTT. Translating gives CASSWLAGDTDTQYF.

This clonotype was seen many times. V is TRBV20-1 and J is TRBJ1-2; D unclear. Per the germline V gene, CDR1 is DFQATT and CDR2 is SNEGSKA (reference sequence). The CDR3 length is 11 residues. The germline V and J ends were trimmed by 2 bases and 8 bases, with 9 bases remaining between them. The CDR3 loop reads CSARLPGGYTF. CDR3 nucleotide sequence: TGCAGTGCTAGACTACCCGGGGGCTACACCTTC.

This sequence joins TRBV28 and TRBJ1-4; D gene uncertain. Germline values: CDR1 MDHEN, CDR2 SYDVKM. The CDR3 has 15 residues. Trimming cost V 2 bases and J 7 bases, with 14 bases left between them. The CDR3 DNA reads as TGTGCCAGCAGTTTACTCAAGGGTGGGCGTGAAAAACTGTTTTTT. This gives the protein CASSLLKGGREKLFF.

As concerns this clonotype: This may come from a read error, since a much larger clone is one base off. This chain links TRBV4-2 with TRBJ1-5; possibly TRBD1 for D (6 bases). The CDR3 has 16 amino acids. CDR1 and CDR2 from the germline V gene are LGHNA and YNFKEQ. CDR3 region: CASSQGAGGANHPQHF. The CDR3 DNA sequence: TGTGCCAGCAGCCAGGGGGCGGGGGGCGCGAATCATCCCCAGCATTTT.

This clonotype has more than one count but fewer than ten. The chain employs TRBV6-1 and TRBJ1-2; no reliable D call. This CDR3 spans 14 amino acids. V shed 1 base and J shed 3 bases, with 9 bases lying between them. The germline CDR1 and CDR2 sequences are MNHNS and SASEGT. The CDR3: CASSEGHRDYGYTF. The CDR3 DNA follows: TGTGCCAGCAGTGAAGGACACCGGGACTATGGCTACACCTTC.

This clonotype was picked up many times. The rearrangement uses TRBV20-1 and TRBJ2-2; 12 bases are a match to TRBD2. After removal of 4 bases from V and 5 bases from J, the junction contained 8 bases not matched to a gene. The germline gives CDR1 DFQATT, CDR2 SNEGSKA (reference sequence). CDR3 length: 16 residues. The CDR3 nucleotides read TGCAGTGCTACAGGACTAGCGGGGTTTGTAACCGGGGAGCTGTTTTTT. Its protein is CSATGLAGFVTGELFF.

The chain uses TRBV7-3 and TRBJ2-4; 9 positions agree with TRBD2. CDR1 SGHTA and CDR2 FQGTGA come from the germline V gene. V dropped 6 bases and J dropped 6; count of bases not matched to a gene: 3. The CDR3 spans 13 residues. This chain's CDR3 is CASSSGSGNIQYF. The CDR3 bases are TGTGCCAGCAGTAGCGGGAGCGGAAACATTCAGTACTTC. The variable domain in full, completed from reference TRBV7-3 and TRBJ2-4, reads GAGVSQTPSNKVTEKGKYVELRCDPISGHTALYWYRQSLGQGPEFLIYFQGTGAADDSGLPNDRFFAVRPEGSVSTLKIQRTERGDSAVYLCASSSGSGNIQYFGAGTRLSVL.

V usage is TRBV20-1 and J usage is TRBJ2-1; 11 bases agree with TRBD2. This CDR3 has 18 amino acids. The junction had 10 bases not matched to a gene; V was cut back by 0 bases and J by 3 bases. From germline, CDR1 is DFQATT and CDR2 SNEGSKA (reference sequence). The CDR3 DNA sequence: TGCAGTGCTAGAGAGAAACTAGCGGGAGTGTGGGGCTACAATGAGCAGTTCTTC. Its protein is CSAREKLAGVWGYNEQFF.